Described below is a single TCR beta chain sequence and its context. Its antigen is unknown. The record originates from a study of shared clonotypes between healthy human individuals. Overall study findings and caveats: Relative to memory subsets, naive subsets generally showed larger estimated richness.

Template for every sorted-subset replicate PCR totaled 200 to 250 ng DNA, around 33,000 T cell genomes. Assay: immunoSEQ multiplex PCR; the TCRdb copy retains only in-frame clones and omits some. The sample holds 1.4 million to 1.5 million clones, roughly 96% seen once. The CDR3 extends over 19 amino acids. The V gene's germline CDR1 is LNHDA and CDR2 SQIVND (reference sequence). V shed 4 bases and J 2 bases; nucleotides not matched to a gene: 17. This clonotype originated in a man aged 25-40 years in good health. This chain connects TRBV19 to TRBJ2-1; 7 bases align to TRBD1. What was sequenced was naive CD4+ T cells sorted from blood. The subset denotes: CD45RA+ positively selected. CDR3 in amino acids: CASSTKPRVQGRPYNEQFF. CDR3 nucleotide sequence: TGTGCCAGTAGTACAAAACCCCGGGTACAGGGGCGCCCCTACAATGAGCAGTTCTTC.